These 25 T cell receptor beta chains came from one sample sequenced in a study of T cell clonality in common variable immunodeficiency. The protocol was immunoSEQ multiplex PCR, while the TCRdb copy is restricted to in-frame clones and leaves out a portion. Recorded here are around 17,000 clones, with no singletons, and the ten leading clones hold about 14%. Study outcomes and limitations: Reportedly, TCR beta sequences from common variable immunodeficiency showed fewer deletions and N-nucleotide insertions.

For these receptors, no antigen is known. The material sequenced was peripheral blood mononuclear cells. The receptor set was obtained from a human donor with common variable immunodeficiency.

CDR3: CSVEDLSGGEQFF. Incomplete CDR3 DNA: TGCAGCGTTGAAGATCTCAGCGGGGGTGAG. The rearrangement joins TRBV29-1 to TRBJ2-1, with 8 bases lining up with TRBD2. The DNA ends 3 residues before the CDR3 does, and the rest of the CDR3 is filled in from the germline J gene. The V segment lost 0 bases and the J segment 9 bases; nucleotides outside the gene matches: 4. The CDR3 sequence is 13 residues long. Germline CDR1 reads SQVTM; CDR2 reads ANQGSEA.

This clone showed up many times. Coverage ceases 3 residues before the CDR3 finishes, and the germline J gene fills in the end. This chain joins TRBV5-1 and TRBJ2-7; D remains unclear. CDR3 size: 14 residues. V was clipped by 4 bases and J by 2 bases, with 13 bases between them. CDR1 is SGHRS and CDR2 is YFSETQ in the germline V gene. CDR3 sequence reads: CASSIGRAPYEQYF. Incomplete CDR3 DNA: TGCGCCAGCAGCATTGGAAGGGCACCCTACGAG. Combining the CDR3 with reference TRBV5-1 and TRBJ2-7 gives the whole variable domain KAGVTQTPRYLIKTRGQQVTLSCSPISGHRSVSWYQQTPGQGLQFLFEYFSETQRNKGNFPGRFSGRQFSNSRSEMNVSTLELGDSALYLCASSIGRAPYEQYFGPGTRLTVT.

This clone showed up many times. The CDR3 end falls 3 residues outside the read, so it is completed with the germline J gene. This chain uses TRBV5-1 with TRBJ1-4; tentative D call: TRBD1 (5 bases). CDR1 is SGHRS and CDR2 is YFSETQ in the germline V gene. The CDR3 contains 16 residues. Trimming left V 0 bases short and J 6 bases short, with 15 bases between. The covered CDR3 bases are TGCGCCAGCAGCTTGGACGGTCAGCGGGGCTATGAAAAA. It encodes CASSLDGQRGYEK. The entire CDR3 reads CASSLDGQRGYEKLFF.

On this clone: The CDR3 extends 3 residues past the end of the read, so its final part is completed from the germline J gene. The chain couples TRBV6-2 or TRBV6-3 to TRBJ1-2; D is ambiguous. V was trimmed by 7 bases and J by 5 bases, leaving 11 bases between them. The CDR3 is 12 residues long. Per the germline V gene, CDR1 is MNHEY and CDR2 is SVGEGT. The CDR3 bases that were read are TGTGCCAGCAATCGCAACTCGTATGGC. Translation: CASNRNSYG. In full, the CDR3 reads CASNRNSYGYTF.

Turning to this clone: The read comes to an end 3 residues before the CDR3 does, leaving the germline J gene to fill in the end. This chain connects TRBV7-9 to TRBJ1-2, with D possibly TRBD1 on 6 matching bases. V shed 4 bases and J shed 4 bases, with 13 bases lying between them. Looked up from germline, CDR1 is SEHNR and CDR2 is FQNEAQ (reference sequence). The CDR3 is made up of 14 amino acids. CDR3 residues: CASSWTALSYGYTF. The covered CDR3 bases are TGTGCCAGCAGCTGGACAGCGCTATCCTATGGC. Combining the CDR3 with reference TRBV7-9 and TRBJ1-2 gives the whole variable domain DTGVSQNPRHKITKRGQNVTFRCDPISEHNRLYWYRQTLGQGPEFLTYFQNEAQLEKSRLLSDRFSAERPKGSFSTLEIQRTEQGDSAMYLCASSWTALSYGYTFGSGTRLTVV.

In regard to this clone: The CDR3 end lies 3 residues beyond the end of the read and is filled in from the germline J gene. The J gene is TRBJ1-5, the V gene TRBV6-2 or TRBV6-3; the match to TRBD1 covers 8 bases. Germline V gene sequence: CDR1 MNHEY, CDR2 SVGEGT. The length of the CDR3 is 13 residues. V gave up 7 bases and J gave up 4 bases; unmatched junction bases: 3. The CDR3 bases that were read are TGTGCCAGCAACGACAGGGGAAATCAGCCC. It encodes CASNDRGNQP. The full CDR3 reads CASNDRGNQPQHF.

This clone appeared a few times. The read is 3 residues too short to cover the CDR3 end, so that end is filled in from the germline J gene. The chain links TRBV19 to TRBJ1-6; 7 bases align to TRBD1. This CDR3 contains 14 residues. The V gene end was trimmed by 5 bases and the J gene end by 10 bases; junction bases not matched to a gene: 8. Germline V CDR1 and CDR2: LNHDA, SQIVND (reference sequence). The covered CDR3 bases are TGTGCCAGTAGTCCATCGACAGGGACATCACCC. Residues: CASSPSTGTSP. The whole CDR3 protein reads CASSPSTGTSPLHF.

On this clone: Coverage ceases 3 residues before the CDR3 finishes, and the germline J gene fills in the end. This chain links TRBV6-2 or TRBV6-3 with TRBJ2-2; D remains ambiguous. V was clipped by 6 bases and J by 2 bases, with 10 bases between them. Germline values: CDR1 MNHEY, CDR2 SVGEGT. The CDR3 spans 14 residues. This CDR3 reads CASRGDLNTGELFF. The sequenced part of the CDR3 DNA is TGTGCCAGCAGAGGTGACTTAAACACCGGGGAG.

This clone was seen more than once but under ten times. The sequenced fragment ends 3 residues before the CDR3 boundary, so the rest is inferred from the germline J gene. V gene TRBV18 combines with J gene TRBJ2-1; 9 bases agree with TRBD1. Germline V gene sequence: CDR1 KGHSH, CDR2 LQKENI. Trimming removed 3 bases from V and 6 bases from J; junction bases left unmatched: 6. The CDR3 runs to 15 residues. Here the CDR3 reads CASSPLGQGSNEQFF. Incomplete CDR3 DNA: TGTGCCAGCTCACCCTTGGGACAGGGAAGCAATGAG. The complete variable domain, with remaining parts taken from reference TRBV18 and TRBJ2-1, reads NAGVMQNPRHLVRRRGQEARLRCSPMKGHSHVYWYRQLPEEGLKFMVYLQKENIIDESGMPKERFSAEFPKEGPSILRIQQVVRGDSAAYFCASSPLGQGSNEQFFGPGTRLTVL.

With respect to this clone: The CDR3 goes on 3 residues after the read ends, and that part is filled in from the germline J gene. The chain is built from TRBV2 and TRBJ1-5; 7 bases fit TRBD1. V shed 7 bases and J 6 bases; nucleotides not matched to a gene: 12. Germline-derived CDR1 and CDR2 are SNHLY and FYNNEI. The CDR3 is made up of 15 amino acids. This CDR3 is CASTAGTEGSQPQHF. The CDR3 bases that were read are TGTGCCAGCACCGCCGGGACAGAGGGGAGTCAGCCC.

As to this clone: Read sequence stops 3 residues before the CDR3 end, and the germline J gene provides the missing end. The chain employs TRBV18 and TRBJ1-2, with a weak D call TRBD1 (5 bases). There are 13 residues in the CDR3. Trimming took off 3 bases at V and 3 bases at J, with 8 bases between the two ends. Germline loops: CDR1 KGHSH, CDR2 LQKENI. CDR3 loop: CASSPGRDYGYTF. The part of the CDR3 DNA that was read is TGTGCCAGCTCACCCGGCAGGGACTATGGC. Based on the CDR3 plus reference TRBV18 and TRBJ1-2, the full variable domain is NAGVMQNPRHLVRRRGQEARLRCSPMKGHSHVYWYRQLPEEGLKFMVYLQKENIIDESGMPKERFSAEFPKEGPSILRIQQVVRGDSAAYFCASSPGRDYGYTFGSGTRLTVV.

As for this clone: Sequencing ends 3 residues short of the CDR3 end; the germline J gene provides the rest. The rearrangement uses TRBV19 and TRBJ1-2; possible D gene TRBD1, 6 bases. V lost 6 bases to trimming and J lost 3 bases, with 14 bases between them. Germline V gene lookup returns CDR1 LNHDA and CDR2 SQIVND (reference sequence). This CDR3 contains 14 residues. The chain's CDR3 is CASRVMGADYGYTF. The DNA read from the CDR3 is TGTGCCAGTAGGGTGATGGGGGCTGACTATGGC.

The CDR3 DNA, read in part, is TGTGCCAGCAGCTTAGGGCCAGCGGATGGC. Its translation: CASSLGPADG. The complete CDR3 sequence is CASSLGPADGYTF. This chain links TRBV7-2 with TRBJ1-2; the D is unclear. The CDR3 end lies 3 residues beyond the end of the read and is filled in from the germline J gene. Trimming cost V 1 base and J 6 bases, with 9 bases left between them. The V gene's germline CDR1 is SGHTA and CDR2 FQGNSA. The CDR3 totals 13 residues. The full variable domain, completed using reference TRBV7-2 and TRBJ1-2, is GAGVSQSPSNKVTEKGKDVELRCDPISGHTALYWYRQSLGQGLEFLIYFQGNSAPDKSGLPSDRFSAERTGGSVSTLTIQRTQQEDSAVYLCASSLGPADGYTFGSGTRLTVV.

This clone was seen a few times. The DNA ends 3 residues before the CDR3 does, and the rest of the CDR3 is filled in from the germline J gene. The chain joins TRBV5-1 to TRBJ1-1, with 10 bases fitting TRBD1. Germline values: CDR1 SGHRS, CDR2 YFSETQ. Losses at the gene ends were 3 bases for V and 5 bases for J; bases not matched to a gene: 7. This CDR3 has 15 residues. The CDR3 reads CASSSGQGKSTEAFF. CDR3 bases read: TGCGCCAGCAGCTCGGGACAGGGGAAGTCGACTGAA.

This clone has ten or more counts. The CDR3 extends 3 residues past the end of the read, so its final part is completed from the germline J gene. The chain links TRBV19 to TRBJ1-5; tentative D call: TRBD1 (5 bases). Looked up from germline, CDR1 is LNHDA and CDR2 is SQIVND (reference sequence). V lost 1 base and J lost 7, with 14 bases in between. The CDR3 runs to 15 residues. CDR3 amino acids: CASSIVGGGAQPQHF. The CDR3 bases that were read are TGTGCCAGTAGTATAGTTGGCGGAGGGGCCCAGCCC.

Points on this clone: The read gets to within 3 residues of the CDR3 end, and the germline J gene fills in the rest. The chain links TRBV6-4 to TRBJ1-1; tentatively, D is TRBD1 (5 bases). CDR1 is MRHNA, CDR2 SNTAGT, per germline. Trimming stripped 3 bases from V and 3 bases from J, with 11 bases between. This CDR3 has 14 residues. The sequenced CDR3 bases are TGTGCCAGCAGTGAATCGGGGGGATACACTGAA. Its translation: CASSESGGYTE. The entire CDR3 sequence reads CASSESGGYTEAFF.

To note about this clone: Sequence at one end of the junction differs from germline and may be a read error. The CDR3 extends 3 residues past the end of the read, so its final part is completed from the germline J gene. The rearrangement joins TRBV6-1 to TRBJ1-3, with D unresolved. Germline loops: CDR1 MNHNS, CDR2 SASEGT. This CDR3 has 14 amino acids. The CDR3 is CASSDDFPGTTIYF. CDR3 DNA (partial): TGTGCCAGCAGTGATGACTTCCCCGGAACCACC.

This clone was seen a few times. The read ends 3 residues shy of where the CDR3 ends; the end is completed using the germline J gene. The V call is TRBV6-2 or TRBV6-3, the J call TRBJ2-1, with TRBD2 identical over 12 bases. The germline V gene has CDR1 MNHEY and CDR2 SVGEGT. The CDR3 contains 17 residues. V was pared by 6 bases and J by 4 bases, with 10 bases of the junction left unmatched. The CDR3 sequence is CASSPGAGTSGYNEQFF. The sequenced CDR3 bases are TGTGCCAGCAGCCCCGGTGCCGGGACTAGCGGGTACAATGAG.

Points on this clone: The read falls 3 residues short of the CDR3 end, and the missing part is taken from the germline J gene. The V gene is TRBV7-2, the J gene TRBJ1-2, with D possibly being TRBD1 (6 bases). The length of the CDR3 is 14 residues. Trimming removed 5 bases from V and 4 bases from J, with 14 bases in between. In germline, CDR1 is SGHTA, CDR2 FQGNSA. The sequenced part of the CDR3 DNA is TGTGCCAGCAGCCCTAGGGCGGGGGCCTATGGC. The encoded protein is CASSPRAGAYG. The full CDR3 is CASSPRAGAYGYTF.

This clone has more than one count but fewer than ten. The CDR3 here is CASSIQGRTDTQYF. The part of the CDR3 DNA that was read is TGTGCCAGTTCTATCCAGGGGCGGACAGATACG. The chain combines TRBV2 with TRBJ2-3; D is possibly TRBD1 (6 bases). The read is 3 residues too short to cover the CDR3 end, so that end is filled in from the germline J gene. There are 14 residues in the CDR3. V was trimmed by 9 bases and J by 3 bases, leaving 16 bases between them. Germline CDR1 SNHLY, CDR2 FYNNEI.

This clone has at least ten counts. The observed sequence ends 3 residues before the CDR3 terminus, with the missing tail filled in from the germline J gene. The chain is built from TRBV29-1 and TRBJ1-1; TRBD1 matches at 7 bases. Germline V CDR1 and CDR2: SQVTM, ANQGSEA. J gave up 1 base and V 6 bases, and 11 bases lay outside the gene matches. The CDR3 loop spans 15 amino acids. CDR3 in amino acids: CSVRSLGQTNTEAFF. The CDR3 bases that were read are TGCAGCGTCCGGTCGTTGGGACAGACGAACACTGAA. The full variable domain, rest sourced from reference TRBV29-1 and TRBJ1-1, is SAVISQKPSRDICQRGTSLTIQCQVDSQVTMMFWYRQQPGQSLTLIATANQGSEATYESGFVIDKFPISRPNLTFSTLTVSNMSPEDSSIYLCSVRSLGQTNTEAFFGQGTRLTVV.

This clone was seen more than once but under ten times. The CDR3 spells CASSLLRTSYSQETQYF. Incomplete CDR3 DNA: TGTGCCAGCAGCCTACTACGTACTAGCTATTCACAAGAGACC. V is TRBV13 and J is TRBJ2-5; the D gene is possibly TRBD2 (6 bases). The CDR3 end is not reached by the read, which stops 3 residues before it; the germline J gene fills it in. V was clipped by 5 bases and J by 2 bases, with 21 bases between them. Germline assignment: CDR1 PRHDT and CDR2 FYEKMQ (reference sequence). The CDR3 extends over 17 amino acids.

This clone has at least ten counts. The read is 3 residues too short to cover the CDR3 end, so that end is filled in from the germline J gene. The chain links TRBV18 to TRBJ1-1; D not certain. From germline, CDR1 is KGHSH and CDR2 LQKENI. The CDR3 contains 13 residues. With 2 bases removed from V and 1 base from J, the gap between germline ends came to 5 bases. The covered CDR3 bases are TGTGCCAGCTCACCAATTCAGAACACTGAA. It encodes CASSPIQNTE. The full-length CDR3 reads as CASSPIQNTEAFF.

This clone was seen more than once but under ten times. The read is 3 residues too short to cover the CDR3 end, so that end is filled in from the germline J gene. J is TRBJ1-2 and V is TRBV20-1; 8 nucleotides align to TRBD1. The CDR3 has 14 amino acids. The germline V gene has CDR1 DFQATT and CDR2 SNEGSKA (reference sequence). CDR3 residues: CSARDPGGGYGYTF. The covered CDR3 bases are TGCAGTGCTAGAGATCCAGGGGGCGGTTACGGC.

As concerns this clone: Read sequence stops 3 residues before the CDR3 end, and the germline J gene provides the missing end. The chain uses TRBV18 and TRBJ1-4; D gene unclear. Trimming shortened V by 2 bases and J by 0 bases, and 10 bases separated the two germline ends. CDR3 size: 16 residues. The germline V gene encodes CDR1 KGHSH and CDR2 LQKENI. Here the CDR3 reads CASSPLQIATNEKLFF. The covered CDR3 bases are TGTGCCAGCTCACCATTACAAATCGCAACTAATGAAAAA.